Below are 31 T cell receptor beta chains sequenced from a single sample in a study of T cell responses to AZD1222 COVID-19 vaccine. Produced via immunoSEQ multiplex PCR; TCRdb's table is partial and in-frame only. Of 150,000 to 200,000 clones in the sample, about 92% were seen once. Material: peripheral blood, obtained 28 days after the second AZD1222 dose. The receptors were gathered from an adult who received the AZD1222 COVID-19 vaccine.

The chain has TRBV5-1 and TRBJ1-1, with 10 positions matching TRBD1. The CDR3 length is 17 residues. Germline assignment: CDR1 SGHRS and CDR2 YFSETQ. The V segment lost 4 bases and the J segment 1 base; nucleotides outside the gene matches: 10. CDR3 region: CASSPSRDRGRNTEAFF. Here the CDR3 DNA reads TGCGCCAGCAGCCCGTCCCGGGACAGGGGACGGAACACTGAAGCTTTCTTT.

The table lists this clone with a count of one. Here the CDR3 reads CSADDRAGYTF. The CDR3 bases are TGCAGTGCTGACGACAGGGCCGGCTACACCTTC. V usage is TRBV20-1 and J usage is TRBJ1-2; 7 bases map to TRBD1. This CDR3 is 11 amino acids long. CDR1 and CDR2 (germline): DFQATT, SNEGSKA (reference sequence). The ends lost 5 bases at V and 8 bases at J; junction bases unmatched: 5.

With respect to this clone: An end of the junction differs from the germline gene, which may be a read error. The CDR3 region has the DNA TGTGCTAGCAGCTCCCGGACCGTTAGCAATCAGCCCCAGCATTTT. It yields the protein CASSSRTVSNQPQHF. This rearrangement joins TRBV7-7 to TRBJ1-5; D unclear. Per germline, CDR1 SSHAT and CDR2 FNYEAQ (reference sequence). CDR3 length: 15 amino acids.

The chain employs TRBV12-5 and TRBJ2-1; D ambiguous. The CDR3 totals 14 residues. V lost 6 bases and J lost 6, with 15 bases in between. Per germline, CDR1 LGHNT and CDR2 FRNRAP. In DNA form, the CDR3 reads TGTGCTAGTGGCCCGAGCCAACCGGGCAATGAGCAGTTCTTC. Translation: CASGPSQPGNEQFF.

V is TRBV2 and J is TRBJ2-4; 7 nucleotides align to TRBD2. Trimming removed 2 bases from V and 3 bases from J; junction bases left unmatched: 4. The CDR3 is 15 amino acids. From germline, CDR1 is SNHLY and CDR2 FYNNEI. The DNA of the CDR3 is TGTGCCAGCAGTGAAAGGGGAGGGATCAAAAACATTCAGTACTTC. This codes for CASSERGGIKNIQYF.

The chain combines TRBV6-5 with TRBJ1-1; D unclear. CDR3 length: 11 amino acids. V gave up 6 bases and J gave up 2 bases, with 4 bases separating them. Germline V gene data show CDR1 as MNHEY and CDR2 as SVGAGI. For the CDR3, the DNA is TGTGCCAGCAGAGCCAACACTGAAGCTTTCTTT. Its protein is CASRANTEAFF.

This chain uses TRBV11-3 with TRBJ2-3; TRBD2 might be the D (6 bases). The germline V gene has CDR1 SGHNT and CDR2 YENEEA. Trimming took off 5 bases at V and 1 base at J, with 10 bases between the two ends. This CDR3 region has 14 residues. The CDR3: CASSVGGGTDTQYF. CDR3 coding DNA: TGTGCCAGCAGCGTCGGCGGGGGCACAGATACGCAGTATTTT.

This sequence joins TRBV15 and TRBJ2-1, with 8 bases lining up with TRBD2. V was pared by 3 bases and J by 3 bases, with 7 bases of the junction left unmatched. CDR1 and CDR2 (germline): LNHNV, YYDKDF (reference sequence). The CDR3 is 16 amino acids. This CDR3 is CATSRTREADYNEQFF. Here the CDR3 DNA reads TGTGCCACCAGCAGGACGCGGGAGGCCGACTACAATGAGCAGTTCTTC.

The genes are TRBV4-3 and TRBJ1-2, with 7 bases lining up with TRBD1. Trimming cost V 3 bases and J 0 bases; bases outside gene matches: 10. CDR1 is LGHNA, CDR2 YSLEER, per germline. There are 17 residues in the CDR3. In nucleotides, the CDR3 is TGCGCCAGCAGCCATTTCCGCAGGGGGGATTCTAACTATGGCTACACCTTC. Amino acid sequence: CASSHFRRGDSNYGYTF.

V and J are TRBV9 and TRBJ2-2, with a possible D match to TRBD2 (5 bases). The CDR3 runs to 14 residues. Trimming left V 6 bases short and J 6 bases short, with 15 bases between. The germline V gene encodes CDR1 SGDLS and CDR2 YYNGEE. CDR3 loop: CASNRQEAAGELFF. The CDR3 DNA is TGTGCCAGCAACCGCCAGGAGGCGGCCGGGGAGCTGTTTTTT.

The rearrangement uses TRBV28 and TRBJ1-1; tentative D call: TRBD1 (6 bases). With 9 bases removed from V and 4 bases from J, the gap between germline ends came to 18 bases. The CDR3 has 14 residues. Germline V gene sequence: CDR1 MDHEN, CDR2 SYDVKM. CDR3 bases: TGTGCCAGTTGTAGGGGGGGCTCCGTCACTGAAGCTTTCTTT. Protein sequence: CASCRGGSVTEAFF.

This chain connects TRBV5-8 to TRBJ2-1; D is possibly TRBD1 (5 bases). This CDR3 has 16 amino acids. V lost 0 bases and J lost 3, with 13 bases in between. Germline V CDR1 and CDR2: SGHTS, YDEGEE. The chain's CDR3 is CASSLGAGMGYNEQFF. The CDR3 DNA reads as TGTGCCAGCAGCTTGGGGGCAGGGATGGGCTACAATGAGCAGTTCTTC.

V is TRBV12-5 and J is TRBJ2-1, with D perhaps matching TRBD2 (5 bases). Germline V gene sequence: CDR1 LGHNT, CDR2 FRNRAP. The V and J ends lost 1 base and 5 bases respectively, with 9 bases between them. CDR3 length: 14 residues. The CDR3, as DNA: TGTGCTAGTGGTTTGGGCGGGTCCCACAATGAGCAGTTCTTC. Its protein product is CASGLGGSHNEQFF.

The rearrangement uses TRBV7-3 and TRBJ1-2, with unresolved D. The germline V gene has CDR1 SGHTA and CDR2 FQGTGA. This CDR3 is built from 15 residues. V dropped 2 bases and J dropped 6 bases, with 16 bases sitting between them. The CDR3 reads CASSLSGNSIDGYTF. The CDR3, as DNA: TGTGCCAGCAGCTTATCGGGGAATTCTATAGATGGCTACACCTTC.

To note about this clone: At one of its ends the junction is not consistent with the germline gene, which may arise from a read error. The CDR3 loop is CASSPSSRGNNNGELFF. CDR3 coding DNA: TGTGCCAGCTCACCAAGTAGTCGAGGGAATAACAACGGGGAGCTGTTTTTT. The V call is TRBV18, the J call TRBJ2-2; TRBD2 is a possible D gene (5 bases). The CDR3 consists of 17 residues. Germline V gives CDR1 KGHSH, CDR2 LQKENI.

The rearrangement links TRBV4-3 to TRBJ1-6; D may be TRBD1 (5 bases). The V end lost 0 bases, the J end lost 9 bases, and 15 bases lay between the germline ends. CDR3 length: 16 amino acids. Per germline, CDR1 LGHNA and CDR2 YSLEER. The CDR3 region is CASSQDLGVKVSPLHF. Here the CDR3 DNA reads TGCGCCAGCAGCCAAGATCTGGGGGTGAAGGTTTCACCCCTCCACTTT.

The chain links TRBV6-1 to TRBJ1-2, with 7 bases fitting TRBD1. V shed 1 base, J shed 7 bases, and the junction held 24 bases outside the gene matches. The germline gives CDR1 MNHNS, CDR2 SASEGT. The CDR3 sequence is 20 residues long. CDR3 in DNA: TGTGCCAGCAGTGAAGTGGGGGCCCCCGGGATAGGGCAGGGGGTTGGTGGCTACACCTTC. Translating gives CASSEVGAPGIGQGVGGYTF.

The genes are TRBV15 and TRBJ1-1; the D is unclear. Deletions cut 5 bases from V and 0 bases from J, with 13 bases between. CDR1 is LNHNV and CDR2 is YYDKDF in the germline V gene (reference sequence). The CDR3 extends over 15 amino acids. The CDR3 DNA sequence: TGTGCCACCAGCGCCGAAAGGAGCCTGAACACTGAAGCTTTCTTT. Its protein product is CATSAERSLNTEAFF.

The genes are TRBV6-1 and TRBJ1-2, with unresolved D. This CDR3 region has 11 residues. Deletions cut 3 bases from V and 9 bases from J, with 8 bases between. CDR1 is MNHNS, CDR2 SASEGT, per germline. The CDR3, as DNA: TGTGCCAGCAGTGATCCCGGGAGCTACACCTTC. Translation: CASSDPGSYTF.

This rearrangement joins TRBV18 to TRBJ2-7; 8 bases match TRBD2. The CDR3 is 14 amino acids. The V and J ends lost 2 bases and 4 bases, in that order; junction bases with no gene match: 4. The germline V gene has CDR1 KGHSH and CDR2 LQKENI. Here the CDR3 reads CASSPSSGGYEQYF. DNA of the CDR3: TGTGCCAGCTCACCATCCAGCGGGGGTTACGAGCAGTACTTC. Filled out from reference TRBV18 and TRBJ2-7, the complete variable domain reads NAGVMQNPRHLVRRRGQEARLRCSPMKGHSHVYWYRQLPEEGLKFMVYLQKENIIDESGMPKERFSAEFPKEGPSILRIQQVVRGDSAAYFCASSPSSGGYEQYFGPGTRLTVT.

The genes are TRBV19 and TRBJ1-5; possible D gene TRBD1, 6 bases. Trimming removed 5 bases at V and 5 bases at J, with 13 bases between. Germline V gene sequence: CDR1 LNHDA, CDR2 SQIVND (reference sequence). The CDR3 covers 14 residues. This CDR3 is CASSLDRGYQPQHF. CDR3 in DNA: TGTGCCAGTAGTCTCGATAGGGGGTATCAGCCCCAGCATTTT. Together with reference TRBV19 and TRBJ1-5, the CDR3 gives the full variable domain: DGGITQSPKYLFRKEGQNVTLSCEQNLNHDAMYWYRQDPGQGLRLIYYSQIVNDFQKGDIAEGYSVSREKKESFPLTVTSAQKNPTAFYLCASSLDRGYQPQHFGDGTRLSIL.

The CDR3 is CASSPRGGAYEQYF. CDR3 DNA: TGTGCCAGCTCACCGCGAGGGGGGGCCTACGAGCAGTACTTC. The chain uses TRBV18 and TRBJ2-7, with TRBD2 as a possible D gene (7 bases). Germline CDR1 is KGHSH and CDR2 is LQKENI. V was clipped by 3 bases and J by 2 bases, with 11 bases between them. This CDR3 has 14 residues.

CDR3 in amino acids: CASSPSWDSMAFF. DNA of the CDR3: TGTGCCAGCTCACCATCCTGGGACAGTATGGCTTTCTTT. The chain couples TRBV18 to TRBJ1-1, with 7 bases matching TRBD1. The germline CDR1 and CDR2 sequences are KGHSH and LQKENI. CDR3 length: 13 amino acids. V shed 2 bases and J 11 bases; nucleotides not matched to a gene: 8.

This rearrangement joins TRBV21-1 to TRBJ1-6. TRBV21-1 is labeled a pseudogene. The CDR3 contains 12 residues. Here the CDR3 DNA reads TGTGCCAGCATGGGGTCGAATTCACCCCTCCACTTT. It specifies CASMGSNSPLHF.

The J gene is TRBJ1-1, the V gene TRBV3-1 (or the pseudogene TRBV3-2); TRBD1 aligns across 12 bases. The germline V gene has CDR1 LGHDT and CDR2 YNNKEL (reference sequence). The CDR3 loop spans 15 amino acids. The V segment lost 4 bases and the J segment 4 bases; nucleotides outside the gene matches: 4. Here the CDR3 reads CASSLGTGGGTEAFF. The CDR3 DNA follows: TGTGCCAGCAGCCTGGGGACAGGGGGCGGCACTGAAGCTTTCTTT.

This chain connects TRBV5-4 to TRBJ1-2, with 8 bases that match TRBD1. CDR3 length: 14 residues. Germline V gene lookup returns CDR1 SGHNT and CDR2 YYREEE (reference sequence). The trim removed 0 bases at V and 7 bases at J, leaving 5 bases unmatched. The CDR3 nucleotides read TGTGCCAGCAGCTTGGAGGACAGGGTTGGTGGCTACACCTTC. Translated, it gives CASSLEDRVGGYTF. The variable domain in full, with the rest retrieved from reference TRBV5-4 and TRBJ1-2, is ETGVTQSPTHLIKTRGQQVTLRCSSQSGHNTVSWYQQALGQGPQFIFQYYREEENGRGNFPPRFSGLQFPNYSSELNVNALELDDSALYLCASSLEDRVGGYTFGSGTRLTVV.

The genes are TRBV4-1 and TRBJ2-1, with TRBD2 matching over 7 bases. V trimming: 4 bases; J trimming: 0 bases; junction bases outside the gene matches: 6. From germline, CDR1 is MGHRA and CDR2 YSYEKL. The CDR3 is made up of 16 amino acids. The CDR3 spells CASSPGLAGSYNEQFF. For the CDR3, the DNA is TGCGCCAGCAGCCCGGGGTTAGCGGGCTCCTACAATGAGCAGTTCTTC.

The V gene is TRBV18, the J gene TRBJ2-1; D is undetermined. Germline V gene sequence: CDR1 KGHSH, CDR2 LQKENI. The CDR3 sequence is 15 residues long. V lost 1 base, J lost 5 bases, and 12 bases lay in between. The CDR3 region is CASSPLTFPDNEQFF. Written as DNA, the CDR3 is TGTGCCAGCTCACCACTGACTTTCCCCGACAATGAGCAGTTCTTC. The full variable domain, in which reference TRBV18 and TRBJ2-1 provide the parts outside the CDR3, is NAGVMQNPRHLVRRRGQEARLRCSPMKGHSHVYWYRQLPEEGLKFMVYLQKENIIDESGMPKERFSAEFPKEGPSILRIQQVVRGDSAAYFCASSPLTFPDNEQFFGPGTRLTVL.

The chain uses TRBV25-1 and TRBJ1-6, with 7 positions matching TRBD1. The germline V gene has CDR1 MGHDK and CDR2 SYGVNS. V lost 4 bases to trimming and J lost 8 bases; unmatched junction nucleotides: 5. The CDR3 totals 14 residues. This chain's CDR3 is CASSVTGPYSPLHF. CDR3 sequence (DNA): TGTGCCAGCAGTGTGACAGGGCCGTATTCACCCCTCCACTTT.

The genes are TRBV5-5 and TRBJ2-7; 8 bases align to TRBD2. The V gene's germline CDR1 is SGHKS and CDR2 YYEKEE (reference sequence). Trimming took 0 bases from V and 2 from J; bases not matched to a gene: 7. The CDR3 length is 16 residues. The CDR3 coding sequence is TGTGCCAGCAGCTTGGCCTACGGGAGGGCTACCTACGAGCAGTACTTC. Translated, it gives CASSLAYGRATYEQYF.

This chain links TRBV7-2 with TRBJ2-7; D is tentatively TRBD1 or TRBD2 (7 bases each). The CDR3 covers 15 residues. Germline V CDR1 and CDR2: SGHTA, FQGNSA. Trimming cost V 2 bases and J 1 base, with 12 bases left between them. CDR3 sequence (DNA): TGTGCCAGCAGCTTACAGGGGGAGGGATCCTACGAGCAGTACTTC. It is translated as CASSLQGEGSYEQYF.